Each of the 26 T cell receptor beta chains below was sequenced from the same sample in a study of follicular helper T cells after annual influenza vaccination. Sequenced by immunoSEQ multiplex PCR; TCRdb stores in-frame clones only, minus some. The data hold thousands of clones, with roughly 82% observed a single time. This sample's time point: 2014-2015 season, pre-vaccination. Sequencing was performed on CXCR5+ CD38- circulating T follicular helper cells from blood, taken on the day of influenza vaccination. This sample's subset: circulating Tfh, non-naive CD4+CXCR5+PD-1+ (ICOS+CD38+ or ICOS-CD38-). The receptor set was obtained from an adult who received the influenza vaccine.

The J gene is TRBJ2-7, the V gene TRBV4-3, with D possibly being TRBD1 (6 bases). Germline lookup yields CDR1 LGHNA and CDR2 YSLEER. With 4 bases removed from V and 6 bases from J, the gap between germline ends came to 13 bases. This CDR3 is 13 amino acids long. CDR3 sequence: CASSLQTGREQYF. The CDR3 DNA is TGCGCCAGCAGCCTCCAGACAGGCCGCGAGCAGTACTTC.

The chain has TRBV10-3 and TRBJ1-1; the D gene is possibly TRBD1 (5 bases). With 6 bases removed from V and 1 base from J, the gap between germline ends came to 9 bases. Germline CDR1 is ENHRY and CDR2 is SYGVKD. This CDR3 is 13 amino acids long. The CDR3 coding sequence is TGTGCCATCAGGGGGCAACGGAACACTGAAGCTTTCTTT. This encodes CAIRGQRNTEAFF.

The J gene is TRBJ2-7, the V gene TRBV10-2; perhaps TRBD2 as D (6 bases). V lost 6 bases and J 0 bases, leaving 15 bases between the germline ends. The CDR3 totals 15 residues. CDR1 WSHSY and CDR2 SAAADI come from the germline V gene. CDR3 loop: CASRAGGESSYEQYF. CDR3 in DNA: TGCGCCAGCAGAGCGGGCGGGGAGAGCTCCTACGAGCAGTACTTC.

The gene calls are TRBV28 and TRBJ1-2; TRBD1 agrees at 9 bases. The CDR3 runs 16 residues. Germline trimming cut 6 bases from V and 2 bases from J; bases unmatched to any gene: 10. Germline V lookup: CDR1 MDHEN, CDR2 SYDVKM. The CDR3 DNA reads TGTGCCAGCAGCTACCCCCGGGACAGGGCAAACTATGGCTACACCTTC. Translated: CASSYPRDRANYGYTF.

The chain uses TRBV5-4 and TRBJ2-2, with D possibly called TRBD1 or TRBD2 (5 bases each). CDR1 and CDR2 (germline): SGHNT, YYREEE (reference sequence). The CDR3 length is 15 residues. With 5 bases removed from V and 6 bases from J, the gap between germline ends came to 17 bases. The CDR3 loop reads CASRYTGTEAGELFF. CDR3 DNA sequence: TGTGCCAGCAGATATACCGGGACGGAGGCCGGGGAGCTGTTTTTT.

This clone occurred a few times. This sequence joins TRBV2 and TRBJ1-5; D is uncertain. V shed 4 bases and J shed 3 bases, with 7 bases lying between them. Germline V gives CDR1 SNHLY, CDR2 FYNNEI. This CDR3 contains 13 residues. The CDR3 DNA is TGTGCCAGCAGTGGGGGTACCAATCAGCCCCAGCATTTT. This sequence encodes CASSGGTNQPQHF.

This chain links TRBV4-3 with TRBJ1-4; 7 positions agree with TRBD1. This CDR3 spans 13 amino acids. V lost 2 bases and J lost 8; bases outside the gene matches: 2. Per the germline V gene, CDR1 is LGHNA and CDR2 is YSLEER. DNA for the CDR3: TGCGCCAGCAGCCAACGGGACAGAGAAAAACTGTTTTTT. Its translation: CASSQRDREKLFF.

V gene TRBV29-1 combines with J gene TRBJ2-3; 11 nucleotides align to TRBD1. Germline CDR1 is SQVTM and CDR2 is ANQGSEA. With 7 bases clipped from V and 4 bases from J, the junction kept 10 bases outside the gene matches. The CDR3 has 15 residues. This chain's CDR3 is CSAMSGTGGSDTQYF. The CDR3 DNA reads TGCAGCGCCATGTCCGGGACAGGGGGGTCAGATACGCAGTATTTT.

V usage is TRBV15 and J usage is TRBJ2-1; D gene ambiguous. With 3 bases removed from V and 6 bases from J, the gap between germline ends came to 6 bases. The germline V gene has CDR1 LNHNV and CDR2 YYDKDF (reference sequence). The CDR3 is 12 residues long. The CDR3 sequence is CATSRLRNEQFF. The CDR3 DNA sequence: TGTGCCACCAGCAGGCTTCGCAATGAGCAGTTCTTC.

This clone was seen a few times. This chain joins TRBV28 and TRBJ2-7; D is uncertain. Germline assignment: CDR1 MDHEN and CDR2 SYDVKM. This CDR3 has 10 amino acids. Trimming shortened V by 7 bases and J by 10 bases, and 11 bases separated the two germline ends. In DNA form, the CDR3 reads TGTGCCAGCACCCCGGTCAGACAGTACTTC. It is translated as CASTPVRQYF.

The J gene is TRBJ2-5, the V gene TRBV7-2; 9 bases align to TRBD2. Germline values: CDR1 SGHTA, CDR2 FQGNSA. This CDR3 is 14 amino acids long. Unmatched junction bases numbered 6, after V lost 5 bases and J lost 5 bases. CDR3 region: CASSRGGADETQYF. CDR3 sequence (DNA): TGTGCCAGCAGCCGCGGGGGGGCCGATGAGACCCAGTACTTC.

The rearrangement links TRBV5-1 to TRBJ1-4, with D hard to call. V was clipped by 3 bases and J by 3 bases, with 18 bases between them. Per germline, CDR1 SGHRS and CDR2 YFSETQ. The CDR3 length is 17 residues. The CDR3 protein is CASSSNYERASNEKLFF. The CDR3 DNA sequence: TGCGCCAGCAGCTCCAACTATGAGCGGGCCTCTAATGAAAAACTGTTTTTT. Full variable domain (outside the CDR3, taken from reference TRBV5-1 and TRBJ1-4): KAGVTQTPRYLIKTRGQQVTLSCSPISGHRSVSWYQQTPGQGLQFLFEYFSETQRNKGNFPGRFSGRQFSNSRSEMNVSTLELGDSALYLCASSSNYERASNEKLFFGSGTQLSVL.

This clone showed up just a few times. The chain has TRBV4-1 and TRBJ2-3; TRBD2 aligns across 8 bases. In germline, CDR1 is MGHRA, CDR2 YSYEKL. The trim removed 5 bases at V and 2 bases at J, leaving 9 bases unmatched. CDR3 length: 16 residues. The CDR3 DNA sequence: TGCGCCAGCAGCTCGGGGGGGGCGAGAACCACAGATACGCAGTATTTT. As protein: CASSSGGARTTDTQYF.

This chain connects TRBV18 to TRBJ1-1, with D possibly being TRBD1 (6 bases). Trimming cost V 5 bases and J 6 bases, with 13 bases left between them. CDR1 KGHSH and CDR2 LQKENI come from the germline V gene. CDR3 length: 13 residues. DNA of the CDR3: TGTGCCAGCTCAGTATCAGGGGCCCCTGAAGCTTTCTTT. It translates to CASSVSGAPEAFF.

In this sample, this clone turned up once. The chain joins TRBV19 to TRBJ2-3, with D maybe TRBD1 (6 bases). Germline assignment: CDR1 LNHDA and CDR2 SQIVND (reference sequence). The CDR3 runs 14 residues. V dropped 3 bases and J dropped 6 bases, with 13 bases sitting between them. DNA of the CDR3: TGTGCCAGTAGTATTCGAGGGGGAGACGATACGCAGTATTTT. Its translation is CASSIRGGDDTQYF.

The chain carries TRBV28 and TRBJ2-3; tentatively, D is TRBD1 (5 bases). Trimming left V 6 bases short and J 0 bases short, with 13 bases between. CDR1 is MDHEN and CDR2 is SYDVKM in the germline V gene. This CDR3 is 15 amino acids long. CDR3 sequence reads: CASSPRGDSTDTQYF. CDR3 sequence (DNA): TGTGCCAGCAGCCCTAGGGGTGACAGCACAGATACGCAGTATTTT.

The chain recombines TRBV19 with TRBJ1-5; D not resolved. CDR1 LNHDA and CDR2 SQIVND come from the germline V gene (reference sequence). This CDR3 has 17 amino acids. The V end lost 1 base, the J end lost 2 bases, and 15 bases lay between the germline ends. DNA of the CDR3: TGTGCCAGTAGTATAGCCCCGGGGTGGACTGGCAATCAGCCCCAGCATTTT. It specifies CASSIAPGWTGNQPQHF. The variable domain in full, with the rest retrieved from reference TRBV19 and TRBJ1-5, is DGGITQSPKYLFRKEGQNVTLSCEQNLNHDAMYWYRQDPGQGLRLIYYSQIVNDFQKGDIAEGYSVSREKKESFPLTVTSAQKNPTAFYLCASSIAPGWTGNQPQHFGDGTRLSIL.

The CDR3 here is CASSLAGHNQETQYF. Here the CDR3 DNA reads TGTGCCAGCAGCTTGGCTGGTCACAACCAAGAGACCCAGTACTTC. V gene TRBV5-4 combines with J gene TRBJ2-5; D is unclear. CDR3 length equals 15 residues. The V end was cut by 0 bases, the J end by 0 bases, with 9 bases between. Germline lookup yields CDR1 SGHNT and CDR2 YYREEE (reference sequence).

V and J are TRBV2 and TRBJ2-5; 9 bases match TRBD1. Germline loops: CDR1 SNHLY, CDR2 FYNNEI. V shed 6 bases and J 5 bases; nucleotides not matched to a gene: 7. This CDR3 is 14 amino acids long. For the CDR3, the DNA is TGTGCCAGCAGCAGCCAACAGGGGGCGGAGACCCAGTACTTC. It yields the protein CASSSQQGAETQYF.

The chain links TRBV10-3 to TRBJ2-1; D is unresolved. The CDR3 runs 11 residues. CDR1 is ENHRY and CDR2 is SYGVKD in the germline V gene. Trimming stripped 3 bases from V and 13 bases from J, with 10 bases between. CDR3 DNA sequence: TGTGCCATCAGTGATATGGACCGACAGTTCTTC. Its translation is CAISDMDRQFF.

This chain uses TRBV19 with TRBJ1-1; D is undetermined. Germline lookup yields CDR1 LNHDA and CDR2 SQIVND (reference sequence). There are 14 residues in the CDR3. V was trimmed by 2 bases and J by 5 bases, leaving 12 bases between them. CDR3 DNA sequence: TGTGCCAGTAGTATAAGAATCAAGACAACTGAAGCTTTCTTT. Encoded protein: CASSIRIKTTEAFF.

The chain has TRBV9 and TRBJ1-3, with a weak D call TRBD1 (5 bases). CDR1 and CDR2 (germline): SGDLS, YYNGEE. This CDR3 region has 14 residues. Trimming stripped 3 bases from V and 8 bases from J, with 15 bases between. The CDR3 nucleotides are TGTGCCAGCAGCGCCCGCCCAGGGTTGGACACCATATATTTT. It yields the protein CASSARPGLDTIYF.

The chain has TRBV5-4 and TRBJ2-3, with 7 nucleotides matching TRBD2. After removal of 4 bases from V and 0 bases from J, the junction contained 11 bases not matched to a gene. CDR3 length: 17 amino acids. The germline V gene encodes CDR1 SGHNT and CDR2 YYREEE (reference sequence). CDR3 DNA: TGTGCCAGCAGCCCATTAGGGCGGGGGTCTAGCACAGATACGCAGTATTTT. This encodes CASSPLGRGSSTDTQYF.

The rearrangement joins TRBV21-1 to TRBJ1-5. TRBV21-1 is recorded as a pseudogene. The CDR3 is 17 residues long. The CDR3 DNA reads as TGTGCCAGCAGCAAAGCTGAGGGTAACATAGGCAATCAGCCCCAGCATTTT. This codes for CASSKAEGNIGNQPQHF.

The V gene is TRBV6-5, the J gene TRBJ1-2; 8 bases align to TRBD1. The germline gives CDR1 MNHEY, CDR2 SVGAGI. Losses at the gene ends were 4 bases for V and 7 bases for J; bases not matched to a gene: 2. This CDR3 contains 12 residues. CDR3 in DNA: TGTGCCAGCAGTTCAGGGGGCTCTGGCTACACCTTC. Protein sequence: CASSSGGSGYTF.

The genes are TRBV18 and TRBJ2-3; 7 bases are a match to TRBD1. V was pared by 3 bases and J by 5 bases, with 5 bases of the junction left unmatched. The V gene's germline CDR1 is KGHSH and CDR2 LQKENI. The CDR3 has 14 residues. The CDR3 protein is CASSPTTGRDTQYF. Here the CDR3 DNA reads TGTGCCAGCTCACCGACGACAGGGCGAGATACGCAGTATTTT.